This passage covers 16 T cell receptor beta chains from one sample sequenced in a study of technical replicates of blood from several donors. Some clones are missing from TCRdb's copy, which holds only in-frame ones; the method was immunoSEQ multiplex PCR. In the table there are approximately 70,000 clones, about 94% of which are singletons. The sample was T cells isolated from PBMCs. These receptors all come from a human donor in good health.

J is TRBJ1-1 and V is TRBV18; the D gene is possibly TRBD1 (5 bases). Germline V CDR1 and CDR2: KGHSH, LQKENI. This CDR3 comprises 12 residues. Trimming removed 3 bases at V and 7 bases at J, with 9 bases between. Here the CDR3 DNA reads TGTGCCAGCTCACCCCAGGGAATTGAAGCTTTCTTT. It is translated as CASSPQGIEAFF.

The CDR3 region has the DNA TGTGCCAGCAGCGACCGGGACAGGGGGAATGAGCAGTTCTTC. Translated: CASSDRDRGNEQFF. This sequence joins TRBV13 and TRBJ2-1, with 11 positions matching TRBD1. Losses at the gene ends were 5 bases for V and 7 bases for J; bases not matched to a gene: 4. This CDR3 is 14 amino acids long. The germline gives CDR1 PRHDT, CDR2 FYEKMQ (reference sequence).

The chain couples TRBV23-1 to TRBJ2-5, with a tentative D call TRBD1 (5 bases). TRBV23-1 is sorted into the ORF group, with uncertain function. Trimming cost V 3 bases and J 2 bases, with 10 bases left between them. The CDR3 is 14 residues long. CDR3 residues: CASSHSRAQETQYF. The CDR3 region has the DNA TGCGCCAGCAGTCACTCCAGGGCTCAAGAGACCCAGTACTTC.

This clone has just one count. CDR3 bases: TGTGCCAGCAGCCGAATATACGGGACAAATTACGATCAGCCCCAGCATTTT. Encoded protein: CASSRIYGTNYDQPQHF. The chain links TRBV5-5 to TRBJ1-5, with D possibly TRBD1 on 6 matching bases. In germline, CDR1 is SGHKS, CDR2 YYEKEE (reference sequence). The CDR3 extends over 17 amino acids. Trimming took 4 bases from V and 5 from J, leaving 22 bases between them.

The rearrangement joins TRBV6-6 to TRBJ1-4; D uncertain. The V end lost 2 bases, the J end lost 5 bases, and 9 bases lay between the germline ends. Germline V CDR1 and CDR2: MNHNY, SVGAGI (reference sequence). This CDR3 spans 14 amino acids. The CDR3 DNA reads as TGTGCCAGCAGTTACGGCCCCTTGAATGAAAAACTGTTTTTT. It encodes CASSYGPLNEKLFF.

This clone was picked up a small number of times. The chain combines TRBV4-1 with TRBJ1-2; 8 bases are a match to TRBD1. Germline V gene data show CDR1 as MGHRA and CDR2 as YSYEKL. The CDR3 runs to 14 residues. V trimming: 0 bases; J trimming: 8 bases; junction bases outside the gene matches: 5. CDR3 nucleotides: TGCGCCAGCAGCCAAGATGCAGGGGGCAGAGGCTACACCTTC. Amino acids: CASSQDAGGRGYTF.

The rearrangement links TRBV18 to TRBJ1-2, with 9 bases matching TRBD1. Trimming removed 3 bases from V and 5 bases from J; junction bases left unmatched: 10. Germline V gives CDR1 KGHSH, CDR2 LQKENI. This CDR3 has 16 residues. CDR3 in amino acids: CASSPRGTGHIYGYTF. The CDR3 DNA is TGTGCCAGCTCACCCAGAGGGACAGGGCATATTTATGGCTACACCTTC.

V is TRBV2 and J is TRBJ1-2, with D tentatively TRBD1 (5 bases). This CDR3 comprises 13 residues. Trimming took 10 bases from V and 3 from J, leaving 15 bases between them. CDR1 is SNHLY and CDR2 is FYNNEI in the germline V gene. CDR3 residues: CATIMTADYGYTF. DNA of the CDR3: TGTGCCACAATTATGACAGCCGACTATGGCTACACCTTC.

The chain links TRBV6-1 to TRBJ1-2, with TRBD1 identical over 10 bases. Per the germline V gene, CDR1 is MNHNS and CDR2 is SASEGT. V was pared by 2 bases and J by 7 bases, with 4 bases of the junction left unmatched. The CDR3 consists of 14 residues. The CDR3 loop reads CASSERGDRGGYTF. CDR3 coding DNA: TGTGCCAGCAGTGAAAGAGGGGACAGGGGTGGCTACACCTTC.

This chain links TRBV6-5 with TRBJ1-2; 11 nucleotides line up with TRBD1. Germline V gene sequence: CDR1 MNHEY, CDR2 SVGAGI. CDR3 length equals 14 residues. The trim removed 6 bases at V and 4 bases at J, leaving 4 bases unmatched. The CDR3 reads CASSTGTGGYGYTF. In DNA, the CDR3 is TGTGCCAGCAGCACCGGGACAGGGGGCTATGGCTACACCTTC.

This chain uses TRBV5-6 with TRBJ1-2, with 7 bases lining up with TRBD1. This CDR3 is built from 17 residues. Germline CDR1 is SGHDT and CDR2 is YYEEEE. Trimming cost V 4 bases and J 8 bases; bases outside gene matches: 20. CDR3 DNA sequence: TGTGCCAGCAGCCTGGTAGACAGGGACCTTTATCGGAGCGGCTACACCTTC. This codes for CASSLVDRDLYRSGYTF.

The chain carries TRBV6-1 and TRBJ1-4; D perhaps matches TRBD1 (5 bases). V lost 6 bases and J lost 4, with 15 bases in between. The CDR3 has 15 residues. Germline CDR1 reads MNHNS; CDR2 reads SASEGT. The chain's CDR3 is CASRSTGDFNEKLFF. CDR3 sequence (DNA): TGTGCCAGCAGATCGACGGGGGATTTTAATGAAAAACTGTTTTTT.

The chain recombines TRBV7-9 with TRBJ1-3; 9 bases align to TRBD1. V was clipped by 5 bases and J by 3 bases; unmatched bases: 8. There are 16 residues in the CDR3. CDR1 and CDR2 from the germline V gene are SEHNR and FQNEAQ (reference sequence). The CDR3 loop reads CASSRPQGAGGNTIYF. The CDR3 nucleotides are TGTGCCAGCAGCCGTCCACAGGGGGCCGGTGGAAACACCATATATTTT.

The chain is built from TRBV5-1 and TRBJ2-1, with D maybe TRBD1 (5 bases). Germline V gene lookup returns CDR1 SGHRS and CDR2 YFSETQ. The CDR3 is made up of 17 amino acids. Trimming removed 1 base at V and 0 bases at J, with 14 bases between. CDR3 bases: TGCGCCAGCAGCTTGCAAAGGGGAAAGGTCTCCTACAATGAGCAGTTCTTC. Encoded protein: CASSLQRGKVSYNEQFF.

This chain joins TRBV30 and TRBJ2-2, with 11 bases lining up with TRBD2. This CDR3 contains 15 residues. V shed 4 bases and J 3 bases; nucleotides not matched to a gene: 4. CDR1 and CDR2 from the germline V gene are GTSNPN and SVGIG (reference sequence). CDR3 in DNA: TGTGCCTGGACTAGACTAGCGGGGTACACCGGGGAGCTGTTTTTT. It yields the protein CAWTRLAGYTGELFF.

The V and J genes are TRBV7-6 and TRBJ2-1, with 8 bases identical to TRBD2. This CDR3 is 15 amino acids long. Germline-derived CDR1 and CDR2 are SGHVS and FNYEAQ. J was trimmed by 8 bases and V by 3 bases; bases with no gene match: 9. CDR3: CASSFTLAGRYEQFF. DNA for the CDR3: TGTGCCAGCAGCTTTACGCTAGCGGGTAGATATGAGCAGTTCTTC.